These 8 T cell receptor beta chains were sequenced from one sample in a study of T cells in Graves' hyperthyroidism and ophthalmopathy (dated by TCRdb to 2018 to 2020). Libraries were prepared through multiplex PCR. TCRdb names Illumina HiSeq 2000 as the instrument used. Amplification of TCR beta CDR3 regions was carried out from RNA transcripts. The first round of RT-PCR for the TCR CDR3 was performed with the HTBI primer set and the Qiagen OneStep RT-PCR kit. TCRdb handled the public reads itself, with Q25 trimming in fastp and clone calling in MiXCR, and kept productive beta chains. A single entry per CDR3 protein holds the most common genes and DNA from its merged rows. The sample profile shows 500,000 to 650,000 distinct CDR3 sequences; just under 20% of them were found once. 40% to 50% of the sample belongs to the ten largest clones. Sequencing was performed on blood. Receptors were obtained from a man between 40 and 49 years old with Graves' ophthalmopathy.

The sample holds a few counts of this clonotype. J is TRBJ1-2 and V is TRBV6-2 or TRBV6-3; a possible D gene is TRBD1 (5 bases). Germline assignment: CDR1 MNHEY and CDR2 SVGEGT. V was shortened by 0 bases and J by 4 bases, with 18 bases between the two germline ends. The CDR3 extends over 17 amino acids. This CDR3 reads CASSYSYRTSPSYGYTF. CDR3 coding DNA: TGTGCCAGCAGTTACTCCTACCGGACATCCCCTAGCTATGGCTACACCTTC.

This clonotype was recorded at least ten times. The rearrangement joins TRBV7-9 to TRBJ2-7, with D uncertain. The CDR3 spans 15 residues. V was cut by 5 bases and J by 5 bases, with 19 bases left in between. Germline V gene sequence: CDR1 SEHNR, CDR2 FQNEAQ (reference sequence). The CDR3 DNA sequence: TGTGCCAGCAGCCGACTCTCTCCCCGAGGCGACGAGCAGTACTTC. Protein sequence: CASSRLSPRGDEQYF.

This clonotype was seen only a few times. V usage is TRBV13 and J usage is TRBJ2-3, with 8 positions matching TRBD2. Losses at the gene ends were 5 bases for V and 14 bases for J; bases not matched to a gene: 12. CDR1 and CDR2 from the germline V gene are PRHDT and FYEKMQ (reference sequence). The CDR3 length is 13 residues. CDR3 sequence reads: CASSLDGGERLYF. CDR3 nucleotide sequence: TGTGCCAGCAGCCTCGACGGGGGGGAAAGGCTGTATTTT.

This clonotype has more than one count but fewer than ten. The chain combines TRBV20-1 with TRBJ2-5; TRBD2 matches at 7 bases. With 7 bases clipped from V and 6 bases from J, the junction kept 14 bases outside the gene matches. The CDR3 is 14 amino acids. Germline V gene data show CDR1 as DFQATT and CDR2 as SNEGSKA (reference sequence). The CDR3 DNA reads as TGCAGTGTGCCGCCGGGAGGCCGGGGGAAGACCCAGTACTTC. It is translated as CSVPPGGRGKTQYF.

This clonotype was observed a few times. CDR3 bases: TGTGCTAGTGGTTGGGGCAATCAGCCCCAGCATTTT. It is translated as CASGWGNQPQHF. V and J are TRBV12-5 and TRBJ1-5; D remains ambiguous. Germline V gene data show CDR1 as LGHNT and CDR2 as FRNRAP. Trimming cost V 4 bases and J 2 bases, with 3 bases left between them. The CDR3 runs to 12 residues.

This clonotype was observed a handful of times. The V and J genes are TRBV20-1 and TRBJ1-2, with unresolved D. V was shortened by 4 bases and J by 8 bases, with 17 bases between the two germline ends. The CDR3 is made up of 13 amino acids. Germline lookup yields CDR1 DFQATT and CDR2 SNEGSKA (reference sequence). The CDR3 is CSATPFSAMGYTF. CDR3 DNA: TGCAGTGCTACACCCTTTTCCGCTATGGGCTACACCTTC.

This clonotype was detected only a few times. The CDR3 loop reads CGGGLAGARGETQYF. The CDR3 DNA follows: TGCGGGGGGGGACTAGCGGGAGCTCGGGGAGAGACCCAGTACTTC. This rearrangement joins TRBV20-1 to TRBJ2-5, with 14 bases matching TRBD2. The CDR3 totals 15 residues. Germline CDR1 and CDR2: DFQATT and SNEGSKA (reference sequence).

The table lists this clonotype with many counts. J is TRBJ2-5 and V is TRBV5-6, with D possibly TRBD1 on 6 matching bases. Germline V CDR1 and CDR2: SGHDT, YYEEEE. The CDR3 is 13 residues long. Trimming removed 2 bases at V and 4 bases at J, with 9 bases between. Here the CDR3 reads CASSFQGRETQYF. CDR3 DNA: TGTGCCAGCAGCTTCCAGGGGAGAGAGACCCAGTACTTC. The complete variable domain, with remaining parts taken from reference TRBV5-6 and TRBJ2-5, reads DAGVTQSPTHLIKTRGQQVTLRCSPKSGHDTVSWYQQALGQGPQFIFQYYEEEERQRGNFPDRFSGHQFPNYSSELNVNALLLGDSALYLCASSFQGRETQYFGPGTRLLVL.